These T cell receptor beta chains were read from a single sample in a study of response to subunit inactivated influenza vaccine. MiXCR, run by TCRdb on the RT-PCR reads, gives a single entry per CDR3 protein. Of more than 250,000 distinct CDR3 sequences listed, just over 20% are singletons. The specimen comprised PBMCs from blood, sampled roughly 20 months after vaccination. The receptors come from a man between 50 and 75 years old who received an inactivated influenza vaccine. Each CDR3 is given with its conserved first and last residue. A D gene is named only where the DNA matches it firmly. Size values are once, few and many counts, or a class for expanded clones, and some rows have none.

size,V,D,J,CDR3,DNA
.,TRBV5-5,TRBD1,TRBJ1-1,CASSFLQGRISTEAFF,TGTGCCAGCAGCTTTTTACAGGGGAGGATATCCACTGAAGCTTTCTTT
once,TRBV14,TRBD2,TRBJ2-1,CASSQDRGVTYNEQFF,TGTGCCAGCAGCCAAGATCGGGGGGTCACATACAATGAGCAGTTCTTC
.,TRBV24-1,.,TRBJ1-5,CATRHHRAYSNQPQHF,TGTGCCACCAGGCACCACAGGGCCTATAGCAATCAGCCCCAGCATTTT
.,TRBV15,.,TRBJ1-1,CATSVGQRNTEAFF,TGTGCCACCAGCGTAGGACAGAGGAACACTGAAGCTTTCTTT
.,TRBV7-2,TRBD2,TRBJ2-1,CASIKYGGETYNEQFF,TGTGCCAGCATCAAATATGGGGGGGAAACCTACAATGAGCAGTTCTTC
.,TRBV29-1,.,TRBJ1-2,CSVRLREGYGYTF,TGCAGCGTCCGACTTAGGGAAGGCTATGGCTACACCTTC
few,TRBV28,TRBD1,TRBJ1-5,CASRGPGGRQPQHF,TGTGCCAGCAGAGGGCCAGGGGGGCGGCAGCCCCAGCATTTT
once,TRBV6-5,.,TRBJ2-3,CASSFRMSSDTQYF,TGTGCCAGCAGTTTTAGGATGTCGTCAGATACGCAGTATTTT
.,TRBV6-2/TRBV6-3,.,TRBJ1-1,CASTVRADTEAFF,TGTGCCAGCACGGTCAGGGCGGACACTGAAGCTTTCTTT
few,TRBV11-1,.,TRBJ1-2,CASSLARTTNYGYTF,TGTGCCAGCAGCTTAGCAAGGACAACTAACTATGGCTACACCTTC
.,TRBV5-1,.,TRBJ1-1,CASKPGTSNTEAFF,TGCGCCAGCAAACCCGGGACATCAAACACTGAAGCTTTCTTT
.,TRBV6-2/TRBV6-3,TRBD2,TRBJ2-1,CASSYLAGSYNEQFF,TGTGCCAGCAGTTACCTAGCGGGCTCCTACAATGAGCAGTTCTTC
.,TRBV12-3/TRBV12-4,TRBD1,TRBJ1-6,CASSRAGTGMNSPLHF,TGTGCCAGCAGTCGAGCCGGGACAGGGATGAATTCACCCCTCCACTTT
.,TRBV3-1,.,TRBJ2-1,CASSQRIAASYNEQFF,TGTGCCAGCAGCCAAAGGATAGCGGCCTCCTACAATGAGCAGTTCTTC
.,TRBV25-1,.,TRBJ2-7,CASRMTGSYEQYF,TGTGCCAGCCGCATGACGGGCTCCTACGAGCAGTACTTC
.,TRBV5-1,TRBD2,TRBJ2-3,CASSLAGGGAADTQYF,TGCGCCAGCAGCTTGGCCGGCGGGGGGGCAGCAGATACGCAGTATTTT
.,TRBV6-2/TRBV6-3,.,TRBJ1-6,CASSYSGGTSPLHF,TGTGCCAGCAGTTACTCTGGGGGCACGTCCCCCCTCCACTTT
few,TRBV18,TRBD1,TRBJ2-7,CASSPRQGAYEQYF,TGTGCCAGCTCACCACGCCAGGGGGCCTACGAGCAGTACTTC
.,TRBV18,.,TRBJ1-1,CASSPSGVQNTEAFF,TGTGCCAGCTCACCATCGGGAGTGCAGAACACTGAAGCTTTCTTT
.,TRBV29-1,TRBD2,TRBJ2-5,CSGLSGSETQYF,TGCAGCGGCCTAAGCGGGAGCGAGACCCAGTACTTC
few,TRBV3-1,TRBD1,TRBJ2-2,CASSPARTGGTGELFF,TGTGCCAGCAGCCCCGCGCGGACAGGGGGGACCGGGGAGCTGTTTTTT
few,TRBV19,TRBD1,TRBJ1-5,CASNQIGGRGLGNQPQHF,TGTGCCAGTAATCAAATAGGGGGCAGGGGGCTGGGCAATCAGCCCCAGCATTTT
.,TRBV7-2,.,TRBJ1-1,CASSLARGRVEAFF,TGTGCCAGCAGCTTAGCTAGAGGACGCGTAGAAGCTTTCTTT
.,TRBV15,TRBD1,TRBJ1-2,CATSRAHRGYGYTF,TGTGCCACCAGCAGAGCGCACAGGGGCTATGGCTACACCTTC
few,TRBV6-2/TRBV6-3,.,TRBJ1-1,CASRIHSGVTEAFF,TGTGCCAGCAGGATTCACTCTGGGGTCACTGAAGCTTTCTTT
.,TRBV9,.,TRBJ1-2,CASSVQGGNYGYTF,TGTGCCAGCAGCGTCCAAGGGGGTAACTATGGCTACACCTTC
.,TRBV15,TRBD1,TRBJ1-2,CATSRERIGQGARF,TGTGCCACCAGCAGAGAAAGAATCGGACAGGGGGCCCGCTTC
few,TRBV2,.,TRBJ1-1,CASSRDAGGRNTEAFF,TGTGCCAGCAGCCGGGACGCGGGTGGGAGAAACACTGAAGCTTTCTTT
.,TRBV4-3,.,TRBJ1-2,CASSQERPGNYGYTF,TGCGCCAGCAGCCAAGAGCGGCCGGGGAACTATGGCTACACCTTC
many,TRBV12-3/TRBV12-4,.,TRBJ1-1,CASSLQGVAFF,TGTGCCAGCAGTCTACAGGGTGTGGCTTTCTTT
many,TRBV9,TRBD1,TRBJ2-1,CASSVVGTGYNEQFF,TGTGCCAGCAGCGTAGTAGGGACAGGATACAATGAGCAGTTCTTC
.,TRBV6-5,.,TRBJ1-3,CASSSGMGRHTIYF,TGTGCCAGCAGTTCCGGAATGGGGAGACACACCATATATTTT
few,TRBV18,.,TRBJ1-1,CASSRAGRRNTEAFF,TGTGCCAGCTCACGGGCCGGACGGAGGAACACTGAAGCTTTCTTT
few,TRBV4-2,TRBD1,TRBJ2-2,CASSHRQGTWAGELFF,TGTGCCAGCAGCCACCGACAGGGTACCTGGGCCGGGGAGCTGTTTTTT
.,TRBV18,.,TRBJ2-7,CASSPSYSFYEQYF,TGTGCCAGCTCACCAAGTTATTCATTCTACGAGCAGTACTTC
.,TRBV10-1,.,TRBJ1-2,CAESEFGYTF,TGCGCGGAGTCGGAGTTCGGCTACACCTTC
many,TRBV5-1,TRBD1,TRBJ1-4,CASKKGVPGTGGNSREKLFF,TGCGCCAGCAAAAAGGGAGTCCCCGGGACAGGGGGTAATTCGCGGGAAAAACTGTTTTTT
few,TRBV4-2,.,TRBJ1-5,CASSQGGRRSNQPQHF,TGTGCCAGCAGCCAGGGGGGGCGACGTAGCAATCAGCCCCAGCATTTT
.,TRBV4-2,.,TRBJ2-5,CASSQRASRGAETQYF,TGTGCCAGCAGCCAACGCGCTAGTAGAGGGGCAGAGACCCAGTACTTC
few,TRBV5-5,.,TRBJ1-4,CASSLVTGPNEKLFF,TGTGCCAGCAGCTTGGTTACAGGCCCTAATGAAAAACTGTTTTTT